This TCR beta chain was captured in a study of blood T cell repertoires in COVID-19. Looking at the study overall: Whether acute or convalescent, the COVID-19 samples came from the United States, Italy and Spain. From T cells, B-cell-depleted T cells, or PBMCs came the material, which was cDNA or gDNA.

The CDR3 covers 16 residues. This clone was recorded a few times. As originally analysed: Researchers report that nucleated cell counts were estimated from reference gene primer amplification. Sequencing used immunoSEQ multiplex PCR; TCRdb keeps in-frame clones, though not all of them. The V and J calls and clone size come from that table; D and trimming were worked out from the DNA. The sample lists about 240,000 clones, 82% occurring once. This receptor was taken from a woman aged 55-70 years with active or convalescent COVID-19. The sample comprised peripheral blood. This chain links TRBV21-1 with TRBJ1-3; TRBD1 is taken as the D call from the table, unchecked against the DNA. TRBV21-1 is an annotated pseudogene. The CDR3 loop is CASSAAAGKSGNTIYF. In DNA, the CDR3 is TGTGCCAGCAGCGCGGCGGCAGGGAAGTCTGGAAACACCATATATTTT.